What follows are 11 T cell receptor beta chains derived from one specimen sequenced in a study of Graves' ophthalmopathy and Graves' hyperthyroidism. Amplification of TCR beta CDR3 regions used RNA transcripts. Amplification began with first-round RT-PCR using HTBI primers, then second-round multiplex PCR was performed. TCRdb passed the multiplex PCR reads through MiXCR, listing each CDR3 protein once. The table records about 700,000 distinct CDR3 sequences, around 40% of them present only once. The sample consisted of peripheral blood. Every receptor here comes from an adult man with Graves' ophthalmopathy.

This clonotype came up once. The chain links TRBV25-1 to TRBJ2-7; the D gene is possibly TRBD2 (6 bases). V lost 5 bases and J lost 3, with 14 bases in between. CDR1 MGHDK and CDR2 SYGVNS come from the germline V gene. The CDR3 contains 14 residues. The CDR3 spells CASSFSGPDYEQYF. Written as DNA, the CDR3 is TGTGCCAGCAGTTTCAGCGGGCCCGACTACGAGCAGTACTTC.

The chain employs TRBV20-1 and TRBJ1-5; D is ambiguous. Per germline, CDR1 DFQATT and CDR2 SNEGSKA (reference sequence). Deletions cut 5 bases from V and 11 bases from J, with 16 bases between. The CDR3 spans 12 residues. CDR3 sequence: CSAGVPRGTQHF. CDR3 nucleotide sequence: TGCAGTGCTGGAGTGCCAAGAGGGACCCAGCATTTT.

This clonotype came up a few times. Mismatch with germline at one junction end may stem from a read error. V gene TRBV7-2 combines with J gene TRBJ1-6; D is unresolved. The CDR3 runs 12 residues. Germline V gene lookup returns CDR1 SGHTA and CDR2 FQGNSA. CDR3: CASRLQNSPLHF. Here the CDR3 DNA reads TGCGCCAGCAGGCTTCAGAATTCACCCCTCCACTTT. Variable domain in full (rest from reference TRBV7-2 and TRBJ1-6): GAGVSQSPSNKVTEKGKDVELRCDPISGHTALYWYRQSLGQGLEFLIYFQGNSAPDKSGLPSDRFSAERTGGSVSTLTIQRTQQEDSAVYLCASRLQNSPLHFGNGTRLTVT.

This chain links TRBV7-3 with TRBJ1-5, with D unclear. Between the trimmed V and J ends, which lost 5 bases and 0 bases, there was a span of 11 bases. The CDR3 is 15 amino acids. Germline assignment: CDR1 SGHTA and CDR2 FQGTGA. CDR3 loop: CASSQDRGSNQPQHF. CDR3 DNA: TGTGCCAGCAGCCAAGATCGAGGTAGCAATCAGCCCCAGCATTTT.

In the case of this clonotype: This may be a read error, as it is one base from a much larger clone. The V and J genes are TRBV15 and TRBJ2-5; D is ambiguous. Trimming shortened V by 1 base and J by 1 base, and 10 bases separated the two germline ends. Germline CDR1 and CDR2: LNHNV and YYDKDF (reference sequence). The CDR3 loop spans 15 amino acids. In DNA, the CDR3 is TGTGCCACCAGCAGAGGTCCGACTGCCCAAGAGACCCAGTACTTC. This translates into CATSRGPTAQETQYF.

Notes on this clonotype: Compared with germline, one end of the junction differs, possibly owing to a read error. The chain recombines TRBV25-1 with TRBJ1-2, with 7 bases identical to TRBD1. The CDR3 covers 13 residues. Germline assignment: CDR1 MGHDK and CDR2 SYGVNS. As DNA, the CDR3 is TGTGCCAGCAGTGATACAGGGGACTATAGCTACACCTTC. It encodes CASSDTGDYSYTF.

This CDR3 reads CASSQSAVSKPQHF. CDR3 nucleotides: TGTGCCAGCAGCCAGTCGGCAGTATCGAAGCCCCAGCATTTT. V gene TRBV6-5 combines with J gene TRBJ1-5; D ambiguous. Looked up from germline, CDR1 is MNHEY and CDR2 is SVGAGI. The CDR3 consists of 14 residues. Trimming pared 6 bases from V and 8 bases from J, leaving 17 bases between.

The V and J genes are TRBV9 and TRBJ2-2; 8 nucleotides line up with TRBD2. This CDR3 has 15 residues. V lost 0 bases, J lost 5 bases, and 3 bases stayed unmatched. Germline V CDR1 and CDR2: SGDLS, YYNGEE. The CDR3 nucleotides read TGTGCCAGCAGCGTAGGTCCTAGCGGGACCGGGGAGCTGTTTTTT. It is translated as CASSVGPSGTGELFF.

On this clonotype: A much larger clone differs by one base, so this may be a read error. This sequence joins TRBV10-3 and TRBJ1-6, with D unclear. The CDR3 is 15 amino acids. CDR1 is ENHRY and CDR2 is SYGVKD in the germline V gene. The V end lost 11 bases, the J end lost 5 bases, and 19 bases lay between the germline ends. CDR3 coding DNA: TGTGCCGGCAGTGAAATCGGGGTAGATAATTCACCCCTCCACTTT. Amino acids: CAGSEIGVDNSPLHF.

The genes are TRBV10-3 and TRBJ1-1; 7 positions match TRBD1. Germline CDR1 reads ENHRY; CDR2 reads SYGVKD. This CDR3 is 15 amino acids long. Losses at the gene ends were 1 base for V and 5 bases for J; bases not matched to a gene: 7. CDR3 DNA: TGTGCCATCAGTGAGTTGAGACAGGGTCGGACTGAAGCTTTCTTT. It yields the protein CAISELRQGRTEAFF.

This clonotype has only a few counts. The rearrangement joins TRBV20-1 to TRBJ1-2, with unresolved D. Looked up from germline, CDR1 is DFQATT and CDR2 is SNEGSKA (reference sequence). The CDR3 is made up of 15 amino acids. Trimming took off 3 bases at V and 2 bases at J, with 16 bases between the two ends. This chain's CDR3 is CSARISEVKNYGYTF. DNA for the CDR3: TGCAGTGCTAGGATTTCGGAGGTTAAAAACTATGGCTACACCTTC.